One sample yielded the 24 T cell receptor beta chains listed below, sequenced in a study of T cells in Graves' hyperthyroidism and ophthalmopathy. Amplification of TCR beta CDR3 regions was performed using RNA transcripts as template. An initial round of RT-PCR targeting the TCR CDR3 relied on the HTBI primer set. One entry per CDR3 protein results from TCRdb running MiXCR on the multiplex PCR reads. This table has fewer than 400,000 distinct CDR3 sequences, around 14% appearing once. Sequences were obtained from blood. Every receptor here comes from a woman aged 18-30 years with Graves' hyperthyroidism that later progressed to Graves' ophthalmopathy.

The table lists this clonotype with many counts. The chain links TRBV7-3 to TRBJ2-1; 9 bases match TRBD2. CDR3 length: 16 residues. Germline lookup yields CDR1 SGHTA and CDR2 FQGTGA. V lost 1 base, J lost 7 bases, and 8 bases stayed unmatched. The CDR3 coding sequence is TGTGCCAGCAGCTTAAGCGGCGGGAGGGCTTGGAATGAGCAGTTCTTC. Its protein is CASSLSGGRAWNEQFF.

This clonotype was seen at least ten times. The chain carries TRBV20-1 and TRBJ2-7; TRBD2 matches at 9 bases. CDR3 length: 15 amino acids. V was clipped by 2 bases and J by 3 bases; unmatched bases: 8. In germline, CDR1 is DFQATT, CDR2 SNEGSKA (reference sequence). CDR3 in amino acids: CSARPSGRPYYEQYF. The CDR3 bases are TGCAGTGCTAGACCCAGCGGGAGGCCTTACTACGAGCAGTACTTC.

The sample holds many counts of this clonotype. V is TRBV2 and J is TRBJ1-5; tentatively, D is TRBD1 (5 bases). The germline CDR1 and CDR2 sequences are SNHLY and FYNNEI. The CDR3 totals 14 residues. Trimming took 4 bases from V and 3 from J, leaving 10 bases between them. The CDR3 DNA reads TGTGCCAGCAGTGGAGACAGCAACAATCAGCCCCAGCATTTT. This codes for CASSGDSNNQPQHF.

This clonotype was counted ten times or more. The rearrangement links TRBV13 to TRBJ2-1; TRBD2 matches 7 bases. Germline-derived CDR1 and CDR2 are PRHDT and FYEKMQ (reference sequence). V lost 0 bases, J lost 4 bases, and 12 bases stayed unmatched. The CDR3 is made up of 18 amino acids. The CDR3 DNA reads TGTGCCAGCAGCTTAGGCCCTCTGGTAGCGGGTACGTACAATGAGCAGTTCTTC. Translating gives CASSLGPLVAGTYNEQFF.

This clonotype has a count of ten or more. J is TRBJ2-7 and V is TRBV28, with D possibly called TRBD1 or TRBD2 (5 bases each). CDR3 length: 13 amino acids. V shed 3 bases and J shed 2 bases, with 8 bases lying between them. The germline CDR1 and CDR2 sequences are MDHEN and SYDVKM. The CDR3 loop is CASSFGTPYEQYF. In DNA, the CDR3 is TGTGCCAGCAGTTTCGGGACCCCCTACGAGCAGTACTTC.

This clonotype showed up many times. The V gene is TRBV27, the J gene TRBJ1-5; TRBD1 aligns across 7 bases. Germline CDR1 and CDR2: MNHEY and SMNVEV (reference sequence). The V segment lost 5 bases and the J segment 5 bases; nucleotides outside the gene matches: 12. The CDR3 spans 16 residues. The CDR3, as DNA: TGTGCCAGCAGTCCCCGCGGGGCAGGGGGGCATCAGCCCCAGCATTTT. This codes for CASSPRGAGGHQPQHF.

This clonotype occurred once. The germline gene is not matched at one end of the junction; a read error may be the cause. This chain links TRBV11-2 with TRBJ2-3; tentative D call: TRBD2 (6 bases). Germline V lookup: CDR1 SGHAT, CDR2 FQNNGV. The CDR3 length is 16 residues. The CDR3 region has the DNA TGTGCCAGCAGTCAAATGATACTAGCCGGCACAGATAGGCAGTATTTT. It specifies CASSQMILAGTDRQYF.

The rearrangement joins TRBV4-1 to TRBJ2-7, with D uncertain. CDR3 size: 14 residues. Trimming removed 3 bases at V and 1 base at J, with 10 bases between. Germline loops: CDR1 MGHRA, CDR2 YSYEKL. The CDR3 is CASSHRAGSYEQYF. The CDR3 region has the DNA TGCGCCAGCAGCCACCGGGCCGGATCCTACGAGCAGTACTTC.

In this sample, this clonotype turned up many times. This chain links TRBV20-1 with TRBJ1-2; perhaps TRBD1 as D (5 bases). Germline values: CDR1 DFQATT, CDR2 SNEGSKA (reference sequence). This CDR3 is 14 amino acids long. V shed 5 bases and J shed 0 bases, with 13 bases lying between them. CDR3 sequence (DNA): TGCAGTGCTCAGGTGGGGGGATCTAACTATGGCTACACCTTC. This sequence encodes CSAQVGGSNYGYTF.

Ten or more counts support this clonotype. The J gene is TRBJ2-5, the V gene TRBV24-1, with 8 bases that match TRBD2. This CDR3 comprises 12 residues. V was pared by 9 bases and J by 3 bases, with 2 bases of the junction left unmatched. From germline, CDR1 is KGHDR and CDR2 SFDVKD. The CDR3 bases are TGTGCCACCCGGGGGGGGGAAGAGACCCAGTACTTC. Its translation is CATRGGEETQYF.

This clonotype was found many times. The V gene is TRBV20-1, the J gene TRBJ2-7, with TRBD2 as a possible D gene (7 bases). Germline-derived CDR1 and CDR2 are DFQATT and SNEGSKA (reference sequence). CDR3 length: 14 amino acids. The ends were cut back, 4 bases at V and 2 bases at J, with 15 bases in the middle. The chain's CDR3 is CSATHRGAAYEQYF. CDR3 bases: TGCAGTGCTACCCATCGGGGGGCCGCCTACGAGCAGTACTTC.

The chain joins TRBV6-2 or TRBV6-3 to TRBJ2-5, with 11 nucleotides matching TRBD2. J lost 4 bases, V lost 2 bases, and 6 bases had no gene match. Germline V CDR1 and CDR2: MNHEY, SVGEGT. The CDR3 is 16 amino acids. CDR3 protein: CASSYGTSGSRETQYF. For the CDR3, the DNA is TGTGCCAGCAGTTACGGAACTAGCGGGAGCAGAGAGACCCAGTACTTC.

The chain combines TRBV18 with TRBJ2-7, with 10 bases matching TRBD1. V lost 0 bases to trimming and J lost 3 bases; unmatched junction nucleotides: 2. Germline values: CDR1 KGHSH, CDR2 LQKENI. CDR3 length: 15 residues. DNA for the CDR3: TGTGCCAGCTCACCACCCGGGACAGGGGTCTACGAGCAGTACTTC. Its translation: CASSPPGTGVYEQYF.

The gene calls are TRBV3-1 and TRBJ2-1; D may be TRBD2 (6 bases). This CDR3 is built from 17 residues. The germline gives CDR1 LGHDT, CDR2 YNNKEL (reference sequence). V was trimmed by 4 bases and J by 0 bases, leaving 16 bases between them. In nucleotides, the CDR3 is TGTGCCAGCAGCCGAGCCGCCCTGCGGGGCTCCTACAATGAGCAGTTCTTC. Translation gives CASSRAALRGSYNEQFF.

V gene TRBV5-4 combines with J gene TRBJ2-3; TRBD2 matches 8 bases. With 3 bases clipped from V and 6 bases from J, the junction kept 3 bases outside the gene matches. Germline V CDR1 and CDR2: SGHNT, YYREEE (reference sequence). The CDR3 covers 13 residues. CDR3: CASSWGLGDTQYF. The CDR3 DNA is TGTGCCAGCAGCTGGGGACTAGGGGATACGCAGTATTTT.

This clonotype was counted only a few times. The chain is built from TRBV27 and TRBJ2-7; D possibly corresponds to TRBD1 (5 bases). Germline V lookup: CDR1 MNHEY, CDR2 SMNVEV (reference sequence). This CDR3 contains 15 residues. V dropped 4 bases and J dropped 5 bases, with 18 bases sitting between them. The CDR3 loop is CASSSEAGSAHEQYF. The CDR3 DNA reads TGTGCCAGCAGTTCCGAAGCAGGGTCAGCCCACGAGCAGTACTTC.

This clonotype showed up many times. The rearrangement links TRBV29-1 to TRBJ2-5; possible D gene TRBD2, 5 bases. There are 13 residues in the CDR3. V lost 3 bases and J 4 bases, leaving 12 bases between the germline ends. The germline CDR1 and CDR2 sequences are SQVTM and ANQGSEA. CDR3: CSVDGHAGETQYF. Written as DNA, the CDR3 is TGCAGCGTTGATGGTCATGCGGGAGAGACCCAGTACTTC.

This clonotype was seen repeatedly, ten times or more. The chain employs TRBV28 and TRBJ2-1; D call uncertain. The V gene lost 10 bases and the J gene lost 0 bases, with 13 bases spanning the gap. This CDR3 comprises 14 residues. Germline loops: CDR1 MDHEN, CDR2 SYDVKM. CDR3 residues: CAIQTVSSYNEQFF. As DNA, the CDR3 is TGTGCCATTCAGACGGTAAGCTCCTACAATGAGCAGTTCTTC.

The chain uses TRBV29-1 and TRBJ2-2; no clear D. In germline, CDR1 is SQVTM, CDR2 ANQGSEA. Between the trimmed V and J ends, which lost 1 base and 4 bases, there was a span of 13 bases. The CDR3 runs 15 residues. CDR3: CSVEGGQVGTGELFF. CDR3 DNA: TGCAGCGTTGAAGGTGGTCAGGTTGGCACCGGGGAGCTGTTTTTT.

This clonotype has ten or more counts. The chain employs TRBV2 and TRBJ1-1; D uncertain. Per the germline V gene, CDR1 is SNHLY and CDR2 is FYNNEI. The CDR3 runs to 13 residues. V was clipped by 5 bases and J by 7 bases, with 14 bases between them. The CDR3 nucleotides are TGTGCCAGCAGTCCTCCGCCCTCCGGTGAAGCTTTCTTT. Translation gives CASSPPPSGEAFF.

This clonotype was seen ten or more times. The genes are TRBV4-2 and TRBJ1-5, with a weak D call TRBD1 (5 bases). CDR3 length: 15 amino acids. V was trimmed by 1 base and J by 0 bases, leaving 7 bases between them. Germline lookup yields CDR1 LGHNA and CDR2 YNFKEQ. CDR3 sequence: CASSQGDGSNQPQHF. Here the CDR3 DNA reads TGTGCCAGCAGCCAAGGGGACGGTAGCAATCAGCCCCAGCATTTT.

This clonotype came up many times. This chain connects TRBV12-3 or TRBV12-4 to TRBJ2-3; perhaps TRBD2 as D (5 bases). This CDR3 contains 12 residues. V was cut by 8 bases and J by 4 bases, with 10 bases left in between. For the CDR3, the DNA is TGTGCCAGCGCTCACGGGGCAGATACGCAGTATTTT. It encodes CASAHGADTQYF.

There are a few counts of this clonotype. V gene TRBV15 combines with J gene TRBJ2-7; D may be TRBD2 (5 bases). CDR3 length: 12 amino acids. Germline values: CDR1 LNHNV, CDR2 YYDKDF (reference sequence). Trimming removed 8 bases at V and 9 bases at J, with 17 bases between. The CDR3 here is CATSTVRAGQYF. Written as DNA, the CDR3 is TGTGCCACCTCAACGGTGAGGGCCGGGCAGTACTTC.

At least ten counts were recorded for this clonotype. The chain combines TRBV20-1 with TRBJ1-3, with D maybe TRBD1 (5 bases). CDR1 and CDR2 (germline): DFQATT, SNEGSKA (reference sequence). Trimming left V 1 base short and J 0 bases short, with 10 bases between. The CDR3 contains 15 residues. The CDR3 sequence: CSARAGIGSGNTIYF. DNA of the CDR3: TGCAGTGCTAGAGCAGGGATCGGCTCTGGAAACACCATATATTTT.